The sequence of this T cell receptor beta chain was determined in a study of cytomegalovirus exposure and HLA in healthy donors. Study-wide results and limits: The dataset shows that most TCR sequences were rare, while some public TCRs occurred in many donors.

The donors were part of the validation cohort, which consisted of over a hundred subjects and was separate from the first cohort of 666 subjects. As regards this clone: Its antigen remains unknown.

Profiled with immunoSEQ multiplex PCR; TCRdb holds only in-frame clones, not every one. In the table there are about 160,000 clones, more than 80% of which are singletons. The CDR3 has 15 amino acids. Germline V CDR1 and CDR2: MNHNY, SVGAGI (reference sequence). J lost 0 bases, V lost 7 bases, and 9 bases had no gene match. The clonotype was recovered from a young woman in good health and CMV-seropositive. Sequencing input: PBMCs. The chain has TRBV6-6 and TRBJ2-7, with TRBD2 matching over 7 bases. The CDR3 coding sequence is TGTGCCAGCACCTTTACTAGCGCTTTCTCCTACGAGCAGTACTTC. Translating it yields CASTFTSAFSYEQYF.